These T cell receptor beta chains were read from a single sample in a study of PD-1 blockade in classical Hodgkin lymphoma. Using immunoSEQ multiplex PCR, the repertoire was profiled, and TCRdb retains in-frame clones only, with some absent. The profile shows around 45,000 clones, 88% of them singletons. This specimen consisted of peripheral blood mononuclear cells (PBMCs), obtained at baseline. The receptors come from a human donor with classical Hodgkin lymphoma. Each CDR3 is given with its conserved first and last residue. D genes are given only for firm matches. Where a row states a size, it is once, few, many or the class of an expanded clone; other rows omit it.

cdr3_nt	cdr3_aa	d_call	clone_size	v_call	j_call
TGTGCCAGCAGCGCGATGACAGGAAGCACAGATACGCAGTATTTT	CASSAMTGSTDTQYF	-	-	TRBV6-1	TRBJ2-3
TGTGCCAGTAGTTTACAGGGTGAAGGGACCCAGTACTTC	CASSLQGEGTQYF	-	-	TRBV19	TRBJ2-5
TGTGCCAGCAGCTTGGGGGTAGGGGGCGGGGAGACCCAGTACTTC	CASSLGVGGGETQYF	TRBD1	-	TRBV5-5	TRBJ2-5
TGCGCCAGCAGCTCGGGACTAGCGGGGGGCTACTCTAGCACAGATACGCAGTATTTT	CASSSGLAGGYSSTDTQYF	TRBD2	-	TRBV5-1	TRBJ2-3
TGTGCCATCAGTGAAGGGACTAGCGGGATTAGTGCCGGGGAGCTGTTTTTT	CAISEGTSGISAGELFF	TRBD2	-	TRBV10-3	TRBJ2-2
TGCAGCGTTGAAGGGTCGACAGGGGGGGGTGAGCAGTTCTTC	CSVEGSTGGGEQFF	TRBD1	-	TRBV29-1	TRBJ2-1
TGTGCCAGCAGCCTCTTACAGGGGGTTGAAGCTTTCTTT	CASSLLQGVEAFF	TRBD1	few	TRBV5-6	TRBJ1-1
TGTGCCAGCAGTCCCCTGGCTAGCGGGGCGAACACCGGGGAGCTGTTTTTT	CASSPLASGANTGELFF	TRBD2	once	TRBV2	TRBJ2-2
TGTGCCAGTAGTATAGATCATACAGAAGAGACCCAGTACTTC	CASSIDHTEETQYF	-	-	TRBV19	TRBJ2-5
TGCGCCAGCAGCTTGGAGAACTCTGGGGCCAACGTCCTGACTTTC	CASSLENSGANVLTF	-	-	TRBV5-1	TRBJ2-6
TGTGCCAGCAGTGGGGTAGTTGAGACCCAGTACTTC	CASSGVVETQYF	-	once	TRBV2	TRBJ2-5
TGTGCCAGCAGCTTAGGAGGGCACTCCTACAATGAGCAGTTCTTC	CASSLGGHSYNEQFF	-	-	TRBV13	TRBJ2-1
TGTGCCAGCAGCCTGACAGTAGATCATGAAAAACTGTTTTTT	CASSLTVDHEKLFF	-	-	TRBV27	TRBJ1-4
TGCGCCAGCAGCCAAGTCCCAGAATTTAATTCACCCCTCCACTTT	CASSQVPEFNSPLHF	-	few	TRBV4-3	TRBJ1-6
TGTGCCAGCAGAGAGGGGAGCTACGAGCAGTACTTC	CASREGSYEQYF	-	-	TRBV7-9	TRBJ2-7
TGTGCCAGCTCACCAACAGGGGGCCAGATTAATGAAAAACTGTTTTTT	CASSPTGGQINEKLFF	TRBD1	-	TRBV18	TRBJ1-4
TGTGCCACCAAGGGTCCAAGCTCCTACAATGAGCAGTTCTTC	CATKGPSSYNEQFF	-	-	TRBV15	TRBJ2-1
TGTGCCACCACGAGGGGAGGATCCTATGGCTACACCTTC	CATTRGGSYGYTF	-	-	TRBV19	TRBJ1-2
TGTGCCATCAGTGAGTTGGATGAAAAACTGTTTTTT	CAISELDEKLFF	-	-	TRBV10-3	TRBJ1-4
TGTGCCAGCATGGTACAGGGGGCCGCAGATACGCAGTATTTT	CASMVQGAADTQYF	TRBD1	once	TRBV2	TRBJ2-3
TGCGCCAGCAGCCCCAGGACAGGGATCTACGAGCAGTACTTC	CASSPRTGIYEQYF	TRBD1	-	TRBV4-1	TRBJ2-7
TGTGCCAGCCGAGGTAGCGGGGGATACGAGCAGTACTTC	CASRGSGGYEQYF	TRBD2	-	TRBV28	TRBJ2-7
TGTGCCAGCAGTCTATACCCTCTCGGGACTAGCGGCAATGAGCAGTTCTTC	CASSLYPLGTSGNEQFF	TRBD2	-	TRBV27	TRBJ2-1
TGTGCCAGCAGTTTATGGGACCCCAGTGGGGAGCTGTTTTTT	CASSLWDPSGELFF	-	-	TRBV27	TRBJ2-2
TGTGCCAGTAGTACGGTTGGCAGCGGCGACAATGAGCAGTTCTTC	CASSTVGSGDNEQFF	-	-	TRBV19	TRBJ2-1
TGTGCCAACGATACTAGCGGGGGTTACAATGAGCAGTTCTTC	CANDTSGGYNEQFF	TRBD2	-	TRBV27	TRBJ2-1
TGTGCCAGCAGCGCGACTGGCGTGTCGGACACCGGGGAGCTGTTTTTT	CASSATGVSDTGELFF	-	few	TRBV6-4	TRBJ2-2
TGTGCCAGCAGCCGGCCGGGAACCGGGGAGCTGTTTTTT	CASSRPGTGELFF	-	-	TRBV7-3	TRBJ2-2
TGTGCCAGCAGTGCAGGGACAGGGATTAATGAAAAACTGTTTTTT	CASSAGTGINEKLFF	TRBD1	-	TRBV2	TRBJ1-4
TGTGCCAGCAGTTACTCGCGGGCCACGAGCAATCAGCCCCAGCATTTT	CASSYSRATSNQPQHF	-	once	TRBV6-6	TRBJ1-5
TGTGCCAGCAGCCATGTCGCTATTTCCTACGAGCAGTACTTC	CASSHVAISYEQYF	-	-	TRBV4-2	TRBJ2-7
TGTGCCACTCTGGACAGGGGGGGGAACATTCAGTACTTC	CATLDRGGNIQYF	TRBD1	-	TRBV27	TRBJ2-4
TGTGCCAGTAGTACCCTCCGGGACGCGAGCTCCTACGAGCAGTACTTC	CASSTLRDASSYEQYF	-	-	TRBV19	TRBJ2-7
TGTGCCTTTAACGGAGGAACCTACGAGCAGTACTTC	CAFNGGTYEQYF	-	-	TRBV2	TRBJ2-7
TGCGCCAGCAGCTTGGACGGCTCTGGAAACACCATATATTTT	CASSLDGSGNTIYF	-	once	TRBV5-1	TRBJ1-3
TGTGCCAGCAGCGTACAGGCAGGGGGGCTATCTGGAAACACCATATATTTT	CASSVQAGGLSGNTIYF	TRBD1	-	TRBV9	TRBJ1-3
TGTGCCAGCAGCAGACCACTTCAGGGGAGGGGGTACACTGAAGCTTTCTTT	CASSRPLQGRGYTEAFF	-	-	TRBV27	TRBJ1-1
TGCGCCAGCAGCCCGAACGGGGGGGCCAGGAATGAGCAGTTCTTC	CASSPNGGARNEQFF	TRBD2	-	TRBV5-1	TRBJ2-1
TGTGCCAGCAGTTTATTATCCTACGCAGATACGCAGTATTTT	CASSLLSYADTQYF	-	-	TRBV27	TRBJ2-3
TGTGCCAGCAGTTACGCTGCATGGGCCGGGGAGCTGTTTTTT	CASSYAAWAGELFF	-	few	TRBV6-5	TRBJ2-2
TGCGCCAGCAGTTCCGGGCCAACCTACGAGCAGTACTTC	CASSSGPTYEQYF	-	-	TRBV5-1	TRBJ2-7
TGTGCCACCAGCACGGACGGATCCTACGAGCAGTACTTC	CATSTDGSYEQYF	-	-	TRBV15	TRBJ2-7
TGTGCCACCACCCCAATAGCGGGAGGCACAGATACGCAGTATTTT	CATTPIAGGTDTQYF	TRBD2	-	TRBV10-3	TRBJ2-3